A single sample is the source of the 25 T cell receptor beta chains below, sequenced in a study of shared clonotypes between healthy human individuals. Selected positively for CCR7 and CD45RO-negative, naive CD8 cells excluded terminally differentiated effector memory CD45RA+ cells. The repertoire was sequenced with immunoSEQ multiplex PCR; TCRdb's copy has only in-frame clones and lacks some. The table has fewer than 1 million clones, approximately 96% seen once. The sample comprised naive CD8+ T cells sorted from blood. All receptors derive from a man aged 25-45 years in good health.

A single count supports this clone. The V call is TRBV5-1, the J call TRBJ2-7; perhaps TRBD1 as D (6 bases). Germline V gene lookup returns CDR1 SGHRS and CDR2 YFSETQ. V dropped 4 bases and J dropped 12 bases, with 26 bases sitting between them. This CDR3 comprises 15 residues. In DNA form, the CDR3 reads TGCGCCAGCAGCCCAACCCCATGGACAGACCCTAAGTGGTACTTC. This gives the protein CASSPTPWTDPKWYF.

This clone was counted once. The chain employs TRBV29-1 and TRBJ2-1, with a possible D match to TRBD2 (6 bases). V lost 5 bases and J 2 bases, leaving 13 bases between the germline ends. CDR3 length: 14 residues. CDR1 and CDR2 (germline): SQVTM, ANQGSEA. CDR3 bases: TGCAGCGTTTCTCGGGAGAACACCTACAATGAGCAGTTCTTC. Translated: CSVSRENTYNEQFF.

In this sample, this clone turned up once. This sequence joins TRBV5-6 and TRBJ1-2; no reliable D call. Germline V gives CDR1 SGHDT, CDR2 YYEEEE. This CDR3 is built from 13 residues. V was clipped by 0 bases and J by 4 bases, with 7 bases between them. CDR3 loop: CASSLVSIYGYTF. The CDR3 DNA follows: TGTGCCAGCAGCTTGGTGTCCATCTATGGCTACACCTTC.

This rearrangement joins TRBV5-4 to TRBJ2-2; TRBD2 agrees at 8 bases. Per the germline V gene, CDR1 is SGHNT and CDR2 is YYREEE (reference sequence). The CDR3 is 17 residues long. After removal of 4 bases from V and 4 bases from J, the junction contained 12 bases not matched to a gene. CDR3 residues: CASSGGSGIGGTGELFF. DNA for the CDR3: TGTGCCAGCAGCGGGGGTAGCGGGATTGGCGGCACCGGGGAGCTGTTTTTT.

The V gene is TRBV6-5, the J gene TRBJ1-1, with D tentatively TRBD1 (5 bases). Germline-derived CDR1 and CDR2 are MNHEY and SVGAGI. V was shortened by 8 bases and J by 6 bases, with 16 bases between the two germline ends. This CDR3 contains 13 residues. The CDR3 protein is CASLPGLASEAFF. CDR3 coding DNA: TGTGCCAGCTTACCAGGGCTTGCCTCTGAAGCTTTCTTT.

The chain links TRBV18 to TRBJ2-7, with 9 bases lining up with TRBD2. V lost 4 bases and J lost 3; bases outside the gene matches: 16. The CDR3 has 18 residues. Germline CDR1 KGHSH, CDR2 LQKENI. CDR3 in amino acids: CASSHDSPSGKLSYEQYF. The CDR3 DNA is TGTGCCAGCTCACACGACAGCCCTAGCGGGAAGTTGAGCTACGAGCAGTACTTC.

This chain joins TRBV30 and TRBJ2-2; 9 nucleotides match TRBD2. The CDR3 loop spans 15 amino acids. The trim removed 4 bases at V and 7 bases at J, leaving 10 bases unmatched. The germline gives CDR1 GTSNPN, CDR2 SVGIG (reference sequence). CDR3 nucleotides: TGTGCCTGGAAGGATTCGGCGGGAGGGGGCGGGGAGCTGTTTTTT. As protein: CAWKDSAGGGGELFF.

The chain joins TRBV29-1 to TRBJ1-1; D unclear. With 3 bases removed from V and 4 bases from J, the gap between germline ends came to 12 bases. CDR3 size: 13 residues. CDR1 and CDR2 (germline): SQVTM, ANQGSEA. Here the CDR3 DNA reads TGCAGCGTTGACAGCAGCGTGGGCACTGAAGCTTTCTTT. Translating it yields CSVDSSVGTEAFF.

This clone is a singleton in its sample. The rearrangement links TRBV5-1 to TRBJ2-3, with 10 bases that match TRBD2. The CDR3 totals 16 residues. In germline, CDR1 is SGHRS, CDR2 YFSETQ. V shed 4 bases and J 0 bases; nucleotides not matched to a gene: 5. CDR3 bases: TGCGCCAGCAGCCCCGGGACTAGCGTTAGCACAGATACGCAGTATTTT. Translated, it gives CASSPGTSVSTDTQYF.

This chain uses TRBV12-5 with TRBJ2-7; 7 bases line up with TRBD2. The CDR3 is 15 amino acids. Germline V gene data show CDR1 as LGHNT and CDR2 as FRNRAP. The J segment lost 3 bases and the V segment lost 3 bases, leaving 8 bases of the junction unmatched. The CDR3 DNA follows: TGTGCTAGTGGTTTAAGCGGAGGGGACTACTACGAGCAGTACTTC. Its translation is CASGLSGGDYYEQYF.

This rearrangement joins TRBV28 to TRBJ2-5; 14 nucleotides align to TRBD2. The CDR3 has 19 amino acids. Germline lookup yields CDR1 MDHEN and CDR2 SYDVKM. V gave up 3 bases and J gave up 4 bases; unmatched junction bases: 13. CDR3 nucleotides: TGTGCCAGCAGTTTTCCCGGACTAGCGGGAGGCCTTCTAAGAGAGACCCAGTACTTC. Protein product: CASSFPGLAGGLLRETQYF.

This sequence joins TRBV11-3 and TRBJ2-7; perhaps TRBD1 as D (6 bases). Germline V CDR1 and CDR2: SGHNT, YENEEA. Trimming removed 4 bases at V and 5 bases at J, with 12 bases between. The CDR3 spans 13 residues. The DNA of the CDR3 is TGTGCCAGCAGCTCACACGACAGGCACGAGCAGTACTTC. This encodes CASSSHDRHEQYF.

This chain links TRBV14 with TRBJ2-2; TRBD2 is a possible D gene (5 bases). The V gene's germline CDR1 is SGHDN and CDR2 FVKESK. This CDR3 spans 17 amino acids. V lost 4 bases to trimming and J lost 0 bases, with 15 bases between them. The DNA for the CDR3 is TGTGCCAGCAGCCCCCCCCTTCGCGGGTCGAACACCGGGGAGCTGTTTTTT. Amino acid sequence: CASSPPLRGSNTGELFF.

The chain carries TRBV19 and TRBJ2-7, with D unresolved. Germline-derived CDR1 and CDR2 are LNHDA and SQIVND (reference sequence). The CDR3 loop spans 13 amino acids. With 1 base removed from V and 2 bases from J, the gap between germline ends came to 6 bases. The CDR3 nucleotides are TGTGCCAGTAGTATAGCACAGACCTACGAGCAGTACTTC. Its translation: CASSIAQTYEQYF.

On this clone: Other DNA sequences of this sample code for an identical CDR3. The genes are TRBV27 and TRBJ2-7, with 8 positions matching TRBD2. The CDR3 extends over 14 amino acids. Germline V lookup: CDR1 MNHEY, CDR2 SMNVEV (reference sequence). The V gene end was trimmed by 2 bases and the J gene end by 3 bases; junction bases not matched to a gene: 3. CDR3 residues: CASSLAGGYYEQYF. Written as DNA, the CDR3 is TGTGCCAGCAGTTTAGCGGGAGGTTACTACGAGCAGTACTTC.

This chain connects TRBV27 to TRBJ2-1; D unresolved. Trimming shortened V by 8 bases and J by 0 bases, and 14 bases separated the two germline ends. Germline lookup yields CDR1 MNHEY and CDR2 SMNVEV (reference sequence). CDR3 length: 15 residues. The CDR3 region has the DNA TGTGCCAGCCGTACGCAGTCTATCTCCTACAATGAGCAGTTCTTC. Its protein product is CASRTQSISYNEQFF.

This chain uses TRBV28 with TRBJ1-2; D possibly corresponds to TRBD1 (5 bases). CDR1 MDHEN and CDR2 SYDVKM come from the germline V gene. The CDR3 extends over 12 amino acids. V lost 5 bases and J lost 6, with 10 bases in between. CDR3 region: CASSRQLNGYTF. The DNA for the CDR3 is TGTGCCAGCAGTCGACAGCTCAATGGCTACACCTTC.

The rearrangement uses TRBV5-6 and TRBJ2-3, with TRBD2 matching 7 bases. The germline gives CDR1 SGHDT, CDR2 YYEEEE. The trim removed 0 bases at V and 10 bases at J, leaving 8 bases unmatched. The CDR3 runs 14 residues. Written as DNA, the CDR3 is TGTGCCAGCAGCTTGGCTATGGGGGAGGGATCGCAGTATTTT. Translated: CASSLAMGEGSQYF.

The CDR3 nucleotides read TGTGCCAGCACCCCCCCGGAGGGCCTGCGGACCGGGGAGCTGTTTTTT. The encoded protein is CASTPPEGLRTGELFF. This sequence joins TRBV11-3 and TRBJ2-2; tentatively, D is TRBD2 (6 bases). V lost 7 bases and J 5 bases, leaving 20 bases between the germline ends. Germline loops: CDR1 SGHNT, CDR2 YENEEA. The CDR3 length is 16 residues.

The gene calls are TRBV13 and TRBJ2-1; D is perhaps TRBD2 (6 bases). The CDR3 consists of 15 residues. CDR1 PRHDT and CDR2 FYEKMQ come from the germline V gene (reference sequence). Between the trimmed V and J ends, which lost 1 base and 6 bases, there was a span of 13 bases. The CDR3 sequence: CASSLDGSQFNEQFF. CDR3 coding DNA: TGTGCCAGCAGCTTAGACGGGAGCCAATTCAATGAGCAGTTCTTC.

The chain couples TRBV27 to TRBJ2-7, with 8 nucleotides matching TRBD2. The ends lost 6 bases at V and 3 bases at J; junction bases unmatched: 7. Germline CDR1 MNHEY, CDR2 SMNVEV (reference sequence). This CDR3 region has 14 residues. The CDR3 DNA reads as TGTGCCAGCAGGACGGGACTAGGGTACTACGAGCAGTACTTC. It is translated as CASRTGLGYYEQYF.

V is TRBV6-5 and J is TRBJ2-7; D not resolved. This CDR3 is built from 13 residues. V was cut by 5 bases and J by 2 bases, with 10 bases left in between. The germline V gene encodes CDR1 MNHEY and CDR2 SVGAGI. The CDR3 sequence is CASSPPDTYEQYF. The CDR3 nucleotides read TGTGCCAGCAGTCCCCCCGATACCTACGAGCAGTACTTC.

Comment on this clone: Other nucleotide sequences in the sample specify the same CDR3. The chain uses TRBV7-3 and TRBJ2-1, with D unresolved. The CDR3 spans 12 residues. CDR1 and CDR2 from the germline V gene are SGHTA and FQGTGA. V lost 5 bases, J lost 8 bases, and 10 bases lay in between. CDR3 sequence (DNA): TGTGCCAGCAGCCCAGGTGGGCATGAGCAGTTCTTC. Its translation is CASSPGGHEQFF.

The genes are TRBV28 and TRBJ1-1, with D hard to call. The CDR3 consists of 16 residues. Germline-derived CDR1 and CDR2 are MDHEN and SYDVKM. Trimming left V 7 bases short and J 1 base short, with 19 bases between. The CDR3 region has the DNA TGTGCCAGCAACCCGATCGTGGTGGACTGGAACACTGAAGCTTTCTTT. It encodes CASNPIVVDWNTEAFF. Looking up the rest from reference TRBV28 and TRBJ1-1 gives the full variable domain: DVKVTQSSRYLVKRTGEKVFLECVQDMDHENMFWYRQDPGLGLRLIYFSYDVKMKEKGDIPEGYSVSREKKERFSLILESASTNQTSMYLCASNPIVVDWNTEAFFGQGTRLTVV.

V gene TRBV5-6 combines with J gene TRBJ1-4, with TRBD1 matching 7 bases. The junction had 7 bases not matched to a gene; V was cut back by 4 bases and J by 7 bases. Germline values: CDR1 SGHDT, CDR2 YYEEEE. The CDR3 length is 14 residues. The CDR3 nucleotides read TGTGCCAGCAGCGTGACAGGGCTACGTGAAAAACTGTTTTTT. Translating it yields CASSVTGLREKLFF.